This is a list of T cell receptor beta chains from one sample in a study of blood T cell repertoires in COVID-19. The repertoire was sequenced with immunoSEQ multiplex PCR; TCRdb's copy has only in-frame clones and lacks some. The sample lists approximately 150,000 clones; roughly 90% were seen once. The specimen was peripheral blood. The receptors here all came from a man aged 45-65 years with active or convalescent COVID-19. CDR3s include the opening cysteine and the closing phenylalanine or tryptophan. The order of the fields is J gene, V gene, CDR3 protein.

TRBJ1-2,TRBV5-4,CASSLGGRGYGYTF
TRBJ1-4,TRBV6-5,CASADSYEKLFF
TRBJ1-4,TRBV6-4,CASRPTGGSTNEKLFF
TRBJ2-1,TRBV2,CASRVDRGRYNEQFF
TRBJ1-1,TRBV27,CASSLSFAVNTEAFF
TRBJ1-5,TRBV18,CASSPGGGSNQPQHF
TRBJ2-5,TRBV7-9,CASSSPRLTSGRVETQYF
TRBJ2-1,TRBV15,CATSREVGSTSNEQFF
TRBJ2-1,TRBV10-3,CAISASSDYNEQFF
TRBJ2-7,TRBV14,CASSHGLAGSEQYF
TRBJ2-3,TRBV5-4,CASRGQGADTQYF
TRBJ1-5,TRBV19,CATQTSNQPQHF
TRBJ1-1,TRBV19,CASSIRDRNTEAFF
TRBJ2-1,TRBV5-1,CASSGGRVYNEQFF
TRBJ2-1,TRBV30,CAWSTGQDPTYNEQFF
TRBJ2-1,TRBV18,CASSPTIAGGLYNEQFF
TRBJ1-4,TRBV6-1,CASSDPGSGFLAEKLFF
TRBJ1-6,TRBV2,CASGADHNSPLHF
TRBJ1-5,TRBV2,CASSERFAGSNQPQHF
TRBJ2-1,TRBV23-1,CALLRFPLDYNEQFF
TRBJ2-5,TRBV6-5,CASSRIGGNVETQYF
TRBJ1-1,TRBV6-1,CASSEVVNTEAFF
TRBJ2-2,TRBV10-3,CAISESTAGELFF
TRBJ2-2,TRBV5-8,CASSLVRDQNTGELFF
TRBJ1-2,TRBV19,CASSIRTGTVNYGYTF
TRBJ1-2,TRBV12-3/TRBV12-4,CASSQDRAYGYTF
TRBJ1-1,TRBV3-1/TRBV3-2,CASSQDGTPSLNTEAFF
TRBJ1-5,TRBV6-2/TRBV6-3,CASSYSRLGNQPQHF
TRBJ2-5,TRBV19,CASSIYRDSPRETQYF
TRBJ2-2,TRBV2,CASRKTGTGFGTGELFF
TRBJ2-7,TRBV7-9,CASSLLLAGGPYEQYF
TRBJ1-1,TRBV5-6,CASIPEGGWYTEAFF
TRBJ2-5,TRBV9,CASSPWGGAGETQYF
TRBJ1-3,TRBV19,CASIGGFGNTIYF
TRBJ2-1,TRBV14,CASRRNRDLGQFF
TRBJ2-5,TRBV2,CASSGGTSGRAGGTQYF
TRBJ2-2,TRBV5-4,CASTGGPSGSTGELFF
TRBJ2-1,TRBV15,CATSRDGLNEQFF
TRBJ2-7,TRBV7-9,CASSLREGQTYEQYF
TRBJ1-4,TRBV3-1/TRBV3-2,CASSTRQGANEKLFF
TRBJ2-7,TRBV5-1,CASSSSTGTSGTEQYF
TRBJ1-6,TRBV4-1,CASSQRSSYNSPLHF